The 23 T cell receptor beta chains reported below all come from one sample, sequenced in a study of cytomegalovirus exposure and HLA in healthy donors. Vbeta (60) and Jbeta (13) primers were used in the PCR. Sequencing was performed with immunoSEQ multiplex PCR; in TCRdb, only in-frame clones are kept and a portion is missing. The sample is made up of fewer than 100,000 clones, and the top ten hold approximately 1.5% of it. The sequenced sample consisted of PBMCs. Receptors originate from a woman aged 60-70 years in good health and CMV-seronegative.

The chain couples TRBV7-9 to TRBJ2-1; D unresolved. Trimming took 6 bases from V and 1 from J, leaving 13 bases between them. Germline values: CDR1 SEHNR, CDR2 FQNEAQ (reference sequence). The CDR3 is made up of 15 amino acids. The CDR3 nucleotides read TGTGCCAGCAGTATAACGCGGCAGTCCTACAATGAGCAGTTCTTC. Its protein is CASSITRQSYNEQFF.

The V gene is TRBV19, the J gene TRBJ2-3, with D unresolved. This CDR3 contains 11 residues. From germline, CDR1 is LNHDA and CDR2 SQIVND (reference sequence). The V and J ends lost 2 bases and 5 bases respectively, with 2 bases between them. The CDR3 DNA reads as TGTGCCAGTAGTATACAAGATACGCAGTATTTT. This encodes CASSIQDTQYF.

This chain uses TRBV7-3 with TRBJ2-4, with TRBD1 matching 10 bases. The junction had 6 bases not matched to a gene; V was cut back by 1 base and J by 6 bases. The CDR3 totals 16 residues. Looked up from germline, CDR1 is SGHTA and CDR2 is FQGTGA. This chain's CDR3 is CASSLKLGTGVNIQYF. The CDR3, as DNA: TGTGCCAGCAGCTTAAAGTTGGGGACAGGGGTAAACATTCAGTACTTC.

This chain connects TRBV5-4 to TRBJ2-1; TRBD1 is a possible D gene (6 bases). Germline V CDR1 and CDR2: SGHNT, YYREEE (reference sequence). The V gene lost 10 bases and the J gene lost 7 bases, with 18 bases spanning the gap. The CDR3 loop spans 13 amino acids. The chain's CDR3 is CAGTLQGKNEQFF. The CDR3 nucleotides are TGTGCCGGAACCCTACAGGGTAAGAATGAGCAGTTCTTC.

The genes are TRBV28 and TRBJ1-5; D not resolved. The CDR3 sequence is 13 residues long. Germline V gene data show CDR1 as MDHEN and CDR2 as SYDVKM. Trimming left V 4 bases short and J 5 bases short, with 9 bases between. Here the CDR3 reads CASSYTFYQPQHF. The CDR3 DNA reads TGTGCCAGCAGTTATACATTCTATCAGCCCCAGCATTTT. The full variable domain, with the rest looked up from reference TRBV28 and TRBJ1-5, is DVKVTQSSRYLVKRTGEKVFLECVQDMDHENMFWYRQDPGLGLRLIYFSYDVKMKEKGDIPEGYSVSREKKERFSLILESASTNQTSMYLCASSYTFYQPQHFGDGTRLSIL.

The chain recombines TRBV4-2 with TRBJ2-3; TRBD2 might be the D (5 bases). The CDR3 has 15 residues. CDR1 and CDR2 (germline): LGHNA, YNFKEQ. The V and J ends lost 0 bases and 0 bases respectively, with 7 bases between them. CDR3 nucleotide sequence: TGTGCCAGCAGCCAAGACATAGCGAGCACAGATACGCAGTATTTT. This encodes CASSQDIASTDTQYF.

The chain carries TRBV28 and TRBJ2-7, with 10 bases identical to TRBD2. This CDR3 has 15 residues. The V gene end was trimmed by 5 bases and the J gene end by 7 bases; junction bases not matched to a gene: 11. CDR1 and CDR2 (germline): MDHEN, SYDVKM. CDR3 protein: CASSLPASGSYEQYF. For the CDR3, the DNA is TGTGCCAGCAGTCTTCCAGCTAGCGGGAGTTATGAGCAGTACTTC.

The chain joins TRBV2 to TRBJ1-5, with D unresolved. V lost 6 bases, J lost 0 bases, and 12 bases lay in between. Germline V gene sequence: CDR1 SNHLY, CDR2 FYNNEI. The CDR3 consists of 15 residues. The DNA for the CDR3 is TGTGCCAGCAGCCAAGACACCTATAGCAATCAGCCCCAGCATTTT. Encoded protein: CASSQDTYSNQPQHF.

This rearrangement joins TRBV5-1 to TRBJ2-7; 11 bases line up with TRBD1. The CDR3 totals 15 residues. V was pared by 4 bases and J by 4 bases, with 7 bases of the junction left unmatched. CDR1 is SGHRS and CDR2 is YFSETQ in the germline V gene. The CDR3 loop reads CASSGGGTGGYEQYF. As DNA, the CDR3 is TGCGCCAGCAGCGGAGGAGGGACAGGGGGTTACGAGCAGTACTTC.

The CDR3 protein is CASSLGQGASYEQYF. CDR3 DNA: TGTGCCAGCAGCTTGGGACAGGGGGCCTCCTACGAGCAGTACTTC. This sequence joins TRBV5-4 and TRBJ2-7; 10 positions match TRBD1. The CDR3 is 15 residues long. The trim removed 0 bases at V and 0 bases at J, leaving 0 bases unmatched. Germline V lookup: CDR1 SGHNT, CDR2 YYREEE (reference sequence).

The CDR3 protein is CASSQDMRESNTGELFF. Here the CDR3 DNA reads TGCGCCAGCAGCCAAGATATGAGGGAGTCCAACACCGGGGAGCTGTTTTTT. The chain carries TRBV4-1 and TRBJ2-2, with a possible D match to TRBD2 (5 bases). Looked up from germline, CDR1 is MGHRA and CDR2 is YSYEKL. This CDR3 has 17 residues. V was clipped by 0 bases and J by 2 bases, with 13 bases between them.

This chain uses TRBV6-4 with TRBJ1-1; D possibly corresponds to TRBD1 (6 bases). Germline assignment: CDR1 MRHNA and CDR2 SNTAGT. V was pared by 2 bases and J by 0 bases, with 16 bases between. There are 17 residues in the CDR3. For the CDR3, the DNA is TGTGCCAGCAGTGACCCATCGATGGGACAAATGAACACTGAAGCTTTCTTT. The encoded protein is CASSDPSMGQMNTEAFF.

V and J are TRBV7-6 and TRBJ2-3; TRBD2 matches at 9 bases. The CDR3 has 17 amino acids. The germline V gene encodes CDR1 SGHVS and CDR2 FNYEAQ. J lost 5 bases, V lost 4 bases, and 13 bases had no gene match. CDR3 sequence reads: CASSSRQGLANKDTQYF. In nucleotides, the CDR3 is TGTGCCAGCAGCTCACGACAAGGACTAGCGAATAAAGATACGCAGTATTTT.

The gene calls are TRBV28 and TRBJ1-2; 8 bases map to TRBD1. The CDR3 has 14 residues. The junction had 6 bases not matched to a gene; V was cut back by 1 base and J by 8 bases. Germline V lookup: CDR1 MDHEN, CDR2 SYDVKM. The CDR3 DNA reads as TGTGCCAGCAGTTTATTCTCGGGACAGGTCGGCTACACCTTC. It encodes CASSLFSGQVGYTF.

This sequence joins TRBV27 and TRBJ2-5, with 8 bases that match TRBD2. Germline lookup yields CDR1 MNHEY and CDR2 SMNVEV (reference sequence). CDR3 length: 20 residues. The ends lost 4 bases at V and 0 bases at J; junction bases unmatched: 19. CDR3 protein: CASSSEPPGGDLRHQETQYF. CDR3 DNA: TGTGCCAGCAGTTCAGAACCCCCCGGGGGGGATCTGCGCCACCAAGAGACCCAGTACTTC.

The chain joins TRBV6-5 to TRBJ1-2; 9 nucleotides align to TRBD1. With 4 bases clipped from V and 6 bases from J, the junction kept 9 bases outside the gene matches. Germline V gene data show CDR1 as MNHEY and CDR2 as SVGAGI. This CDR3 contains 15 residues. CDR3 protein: CASSSRTGAGNGYTF. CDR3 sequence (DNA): TGTGCCAGCAGTTCACGGACAGGGGCTGGGAATGGCTACACCTTC.

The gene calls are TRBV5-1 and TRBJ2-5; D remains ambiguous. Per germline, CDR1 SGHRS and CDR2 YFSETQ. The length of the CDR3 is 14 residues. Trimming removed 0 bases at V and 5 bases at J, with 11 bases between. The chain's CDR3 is CASSLGEARETQYF. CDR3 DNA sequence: TGCGCCAGCAGCTTGGGAGAAGCGCGGGAGACCCAGTACTTC.

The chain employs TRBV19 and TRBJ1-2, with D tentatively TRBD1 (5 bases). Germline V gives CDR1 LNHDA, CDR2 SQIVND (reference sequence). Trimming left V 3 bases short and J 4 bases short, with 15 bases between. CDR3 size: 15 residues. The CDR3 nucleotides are TGTGCCAGTAGTATCCCGTTGACAGTCGCCTATGGCTACACCTTC. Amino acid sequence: CASSIPLTVAYGYTF.

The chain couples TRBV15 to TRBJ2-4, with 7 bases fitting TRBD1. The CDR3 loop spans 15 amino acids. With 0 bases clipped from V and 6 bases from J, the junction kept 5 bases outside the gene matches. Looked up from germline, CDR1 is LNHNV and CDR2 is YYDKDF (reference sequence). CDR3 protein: CATSRDRQGLNIQYF. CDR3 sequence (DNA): TGTGCCACCAGCAGAGATAGACAGGGATTAAACATTCAGTACTTC. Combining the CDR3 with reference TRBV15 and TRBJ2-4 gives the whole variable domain DAMVIQNPRYQVTQFGKPVTLSCSQTLNHNVMYWYQQKSSQAPKLLFHYYDKDFNNEADTPDNFQSRRPNTSFCFLDIRSPGLGDTAMYLCATSRDRQGLNIQYFGAGTRLSVL.

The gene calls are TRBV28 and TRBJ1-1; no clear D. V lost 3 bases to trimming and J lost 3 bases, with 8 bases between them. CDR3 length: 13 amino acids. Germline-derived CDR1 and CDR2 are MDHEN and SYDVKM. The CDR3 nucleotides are TGTGCCAGCAGTTTTCTGTATGACACTGAAGCTTTCTTT. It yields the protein CASSFLYDTEAFF.

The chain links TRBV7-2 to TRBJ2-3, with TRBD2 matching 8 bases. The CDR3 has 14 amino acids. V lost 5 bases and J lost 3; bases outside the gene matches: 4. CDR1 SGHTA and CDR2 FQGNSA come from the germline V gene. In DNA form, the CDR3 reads TGTGCCAGCAGCCTAACTAGCGGTACAGATACGCAGTATTTT. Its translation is CASSLTSGTDTQYF.

CDR3 sequence (DNA): TGCGCCAGCAGTGAGTCTCTAGCGCGGGTTGGAGAGACCCAGTACTTC. It translates to CASSESLARVGETQYF. V gene TRBV10-1 combines with J gene TRBJ2-5; the D gene is possibly TRBD2 (6 bases). Germline V gene lookup returns CDR1 WNHNN and CDR2 SYGVQD (reference sequence). Between the trimmed V and J ends, which lost 0 bases and 4 bases, there was a span of 15 bases. The CDR3 is 16 amino acids.

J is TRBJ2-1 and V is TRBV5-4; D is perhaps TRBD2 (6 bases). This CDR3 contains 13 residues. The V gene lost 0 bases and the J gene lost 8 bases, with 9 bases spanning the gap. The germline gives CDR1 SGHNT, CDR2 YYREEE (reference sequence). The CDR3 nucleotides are TGTGCCAGCAGCTTGGGGAGGGTCCATGAGCAGTTCTTC. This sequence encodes CASSLGRVHEQFF.